The rows below give T cell receptor beta chains drawn from one sample of a study of blood T cell repertoires in COVID-19. Method: immunoSEQ multiplex PCR; TCRdb's copy keeps in-frame clones and lacks some. The data show some 150,000 clones, approximately 87% seen once. Source material: peripheral blood. All receptors derive from a woman aged 45-65 years with active or convalescent COVID-19. Both conserved end residues are part of each CDR3. The D gene is left open where the match is weak.

v_call	j_call	d_call	cdr3_nt	cdr3_aa
TRBV4-2	TRBJ2-3	TRBD1	TGTGCCAGCAGCCAAGTTTTGGGACAGGGCCCCACAGATACGCAGTATTTT	CASSQVLGQGPTDTQYF
TRBV20-1	TRBJ1-1	TRBD1	TGCAGTGCTAGTCTCCCTTACAGGGGGTATACTGAAGCTTTCTTT	CSASLPYRGYTEAFF
TRBV4-2	TRBJ1-1	-	TGTGCCAGCAGCCCAAGGGGGACACAAGCTTTCTTT	CASSPRGTQAFF
TRBV4-2	TRBJ1-5	TRBD1	TGTGCCAGCAGCCGGATGTGGGACAGCAACTTGATTAGCAATCAGCCCCAGCATTTT	CASSRMWDSNLISNQPQHF
TRBV9	TRBJ2-3	TRBD1	TGTGCCAGCAGCGGGGCCGGCCGACAGGGGACAGATACGCAGTATTTT	CASSGAGRQGTDTQYF
TRBV20-1	TRBJ1-1	-	TGCAGTGCCTCACCGGACAGAGAAGCTTTCTTT	CSASPDREAFF
TRBV3-1/TRBV3-2	TRBJ1-6	-	TGTGCCAGCAGCCAAGCCCCTCCGGGTACAGGAAATTCACCCCTCCACTTT	CASSQAPPGTGNSPLHF
TRBV5-1	TRBJ1-6	-	TGCGCCAGCAGCCAGAAGGTCAGCGGCTCACCCCTCCACTTT	CASSQKVSGSPLHF
TRBV7-2	TRBJ1-2	-	TGTGCCAGCAGCAACAAATTGGGGCCAGCTAACTATGGCTACACCTTC	CASSNKLGPANYGYTF
TRBV13	TRBJ2-7	-	TGTGCCAGCAGCTTAGGACTAGCAGTAGGCGAGCAGTACTTC	CASSLGLAVGEQYF